The entry below describes one T cell receptor beta chain. The germline CDR1 and CDR2 sequences are MNHNY and SVGAGI (reference sequence). The V gene lost 2 bases and the J gene lost 7 bases, with 9 bases spanning the gap. CDR3 length: 14 residues. This sample is drawn from a study of blood T cell repertoires in COVID-19. TCRdb's copy holds only in-frame clones and misses some; the assay was immunoSEQ multiplex PCR. The repertoire consists of fewer than 250,000 clones, with 80% to 95% occurring once and the leading ten covering 0.82%. The V gene is TRBV6-6, the J gene TRBJ1-6, with a possible D match to TRBD1 (5 bases). The sequence derives from a man aged 55 to 70 with COVID-19, enrolled during active disease. Specimen: peripheral blood. The CDR3 protein is CASSYRGVNSPLHF. The CDR3 coding sequence is TGTGCCAGCAGTTACAGGGGTGTAAATTCACCCCTCCACTTT.